The rows below give T cell receptor beta chains drawn from one sample of a study of beta chain features in type 1 diabetes. TCRdb's table, derived via immunoSEQ multiplex PCR, lists solely in-frame clones and lacks some. The sample has about 280,000 clones; over 14% are singletons. The source material was naive CD4+ T cells from blood. The receptors come from a man in his late teens or twenties with type 1 diabetes. Each CDR3 is given with its conserved first and last residue. Each record gives: D gene, J gene, clone size, V gene, CDR3 protein, CDR3 DNA. The D gene is left open where the match is weak. Size is stated for part of the rows, as once, few or many counts, or as a class when the clone is expanded.

>TRBD2|TRBJ2-3|-|TRBV6-6
CASSVLAGRSTDTQYF
TGTGCCAGCAGCGTCTTAGCGGGGAGAAGCACAGATACGCAGTATTTT
>TRBD2|TRBJ2-3|-|TRBV30
CAWSSTGLAGGRRHTDTQYF
TGTGCCTGGAGCTCGACGGGACTAGCGGGGGGACGACGCCACACAGATACGCAGTATTTT
>TRBD1|TRBJ2-7|-|TRBV18
CASSVYRGEQYF
TGTGCCAGCTCAGTCTACAGGGGCGAGCAGTACTTC
>-|TRBJ2-5|-|TRBV7-9
CASSLGLGGALQETQYF
TGTGCCAGCAGCTTAGGGTTGGGCGGGGCCTTACAAGAGACCCAGTACTTC
>-|TRBJ2-1|few|TRBV29-1
CSVGLTGANEQFF
TGCAGCGTTGGGCTGACAGGCGCCAATGAGCAGTTCTTC
>TRBD2|TRBJ2-7|few|TRBV9
CASSVDGSGGGKYF
TGTGCCAGCAGCGTAGATGGTAGCGGGGGTGGCAAGTACTTC
>-|TRBJ2-1|few|TRBV4-3
CASVPPSNNEQFF
TGCGCCAGCGTGCCCCCCTCTAACAATGAGCAGTTCTTC
>TRBD1|TRBJ1-4|-|TRBV18
CASSVGQANEKLFF
TGTGCCAGCTCAGTGGGACAGGCGAATGAAAAACTGTTTTTT
>TRBD2|TRBJ2-3|-|TRBV10-3
CAITAGDTDTQYF
TGTGCCATCACGGCGGGAGACACAGATACGCAGTATTTT
>TRBD2|TRBJ2-7|-|TRBV5-1
CASSPFGLAGGKEQYF
TGCGCCAGCAGCCCCTTCGGACTAGCGGGGGGGAAGGAGCAGTACTTC
>-|TRBJ2-6|few|TRBV21-1
CASSSSPGTGCPGANVLTF
TGTGCCAGCAGCTCCAGTCCCGGGACAGGGTGCCCTGGGGCCAACGTCCTGACTTTC
>-|TRBJ2-7|few|TRBV30
CAWGAGGGSYEQYF
TGTGCCTGGGGCGCTGGAGGAGGTTCCTACGAGCAGTACTTC
>TRBD2|TRBJ2-1|few|TRBV6-6
CASNSGSPLEQFF
TGTGCCAGCAATAGCGGGAGCCCCCTTGAGCAGTTCTTC
>-|TRBJ2-1|few|TRBV9
CASSVDGVSYNEQFF
TGTGCCAGCAGCGTAGACGGGGTATCCTACAATGAGCAGTTCTTC
>TRBD1|TRBJ2-7|-|TRBV7-9
CASSPIRQGSSYEQYF
TGTGCCAGCAGCCCTATTAGACAGGGGAGCTCCTACGAGCAGTACTTC
>TRBD1|TRBJ1-2|few|TRBV28
CASSHGQGAYGYTF
TGTGCCAGCAGTCACGGACAGGGGGCTTATGGCTACACCTTC
>-|TRBJ2-1|-|TRBV18
CASSPQIEQFF
TGTGCCAGCTCACCTCAGATTGAGCAGTTCTTC
>-|TRBJ2-3|few|TRBV28
CASSARGFTDTQYF
TGTGCCAGCAGTGCCCGGGGTTTCACAGATACGCAGTATTTT
>-|TRBJ2-7|few|TRBV7-2
CASSFLSREQYF
TGTGCCAGCAGCTTCCTCAGCAGGGAGCAGTACTTC
>-|TRBJ1-1|few|TRBV11-2
CASSPSRRNTEAFF
TGTGCCAGCAGCCCCAGCCGGAGGAACACTGAAGCTTTCTTT
>-|TRBJ2-7|-|TRBV28
CASSFRLSYEQYF
TGTGCCAGCAGTTTCAGGTTGAGCTACGAGCAGTACTTC
>-|TRBJ1-6|-|TRBV2
CASSRQSNSPLHF
TGTGCCAGCAGTCGACAGTCTAATTCACCCCTCCACTTT
>TRBD2|TRBJ2-3|few|TRBV5-1
CASSLASSGRPDTQYF
TGCGCCAGCAGCTTGGCTTCTAGCGGGAGGCCTGATACGCAGTATTTT
>TRBD1|TRBJ1-2|few|TRBV19
CASTDRGHGYTF
TGTGCCAGTACTGACAGGGGGCACGGCTACACCTTC
>TRBD2|TRBJ2-7|-|TRBV7-2
CASSLGTSVYEQYF
TGTGCCAGCAGCTTAGGGACTAGCGTGTACGAGCAGTACTTC
>-|TRBJ2-5|few|TRBV15
CATSSALGGQETQYF
TGTGCCACCAGCAGTGCTCTCGGGGGCCAAGAGACCCAGTACTTC
>TRBD1|TRBJ2-5|-|TRBV7-2
CASSWDRGRRETQYF
TGTGCCAGCAGCTGGGACAGGGGGCGTCGGGAGACCCAGTACTTC
>-|TRBJ2-1|-|TRBV7-2
CASTRTWDNEQFF
TGTGCCAGCACCCGGACTTGGGACAATGAGCAGTTCTTC
>-|TRBJ1-1|-|TRBV7-2
CASSLGQIMNTEAFF
TGTGCCAGCAGCTTAGGACAGATCATGAACACTGAAGCTTTCTTT
>-|TRBJ2-7|-|TRBV21-1
CASSRERTSGYEQYF
TGTGCCAGCAGCCGAGAGAGGACTAGCGGCTACGAGCAGTACTTC
>TRBD1|TRBJ1-2|-|TRBV2
CAGGDRAYGYTF
TGTGCCGGGGGGGACAGGGCCTATGGCTACACCTTC
>-|TRBJ2-3|few|TRBV5-1
CASSLDRATDTQYF
TGCGCCAGCAGCTTGGACAGGGCCACAGATACGCAGTATTTT
>-|TRBJ2-5|few|TRBV15
CATSRPRFQETQYF
TGTGCCACCAGCAGGCCGAGATTCCAAGAGACCCAGTACTTC
>-|TRBJ2-6|-|TRBV9
CASSAPRDSSGANVLTF
TGTGCCAGCAGCGCACCCCGTGACTCCTCTGGGGCCAACGTCCTGACTTTC
>TRBD1|TRBJ2-6|few|TRBV15
CATSRRTGASGANVLTF
TGTGCCACCAGCAGACGTACAGGGGCTTCTGGGGCCAACGTCCTGACTTTC
>-|TRBJ2-1|few|TRBV9
CASSVERGEQFF
TGTGCCAGCAGCGTAGAACGGGGTGAGCAGTTCTTC
>-|TRBJ1-1|few|TRBV30
CAWSVVTEAFF
TGTGCCTGGAGTGTTGTAACTGAAGCTTTCTTT
>-|TRBJ2-5|-|TRBV15
CATSTREQETQYF
TGTGCCACCAGCACGCGGGAACAAGAGACCCAGTACTTC
>-|TRBJ1-1|few|TRBV29-1
CSVEGQYTEAFF
TGCAGCGTTGAGGGACAATATACTGAAGCTTTCTTT
>-|TRBJ2-7|few|TRBV5-4
CASSLDGGGAYEQYF
TGTGCCAGCAGCTTGGATGGGGGGGGCGCGTACGAGCAGTACTTC
>-|TRBJ2-7|-|TRBV4-3
CASSQAASSYEQYF
TGCGCCAGCAGCCAAGCAGCGAGCTCCTACGAGCAGTACTTC
>-|TRBJ1-4|few|TRBV9
CASSVDITATEKLFF
TGTGCCAGCAGCGTAGATATCACAGCTACGGAAAAACTGTTTTTT